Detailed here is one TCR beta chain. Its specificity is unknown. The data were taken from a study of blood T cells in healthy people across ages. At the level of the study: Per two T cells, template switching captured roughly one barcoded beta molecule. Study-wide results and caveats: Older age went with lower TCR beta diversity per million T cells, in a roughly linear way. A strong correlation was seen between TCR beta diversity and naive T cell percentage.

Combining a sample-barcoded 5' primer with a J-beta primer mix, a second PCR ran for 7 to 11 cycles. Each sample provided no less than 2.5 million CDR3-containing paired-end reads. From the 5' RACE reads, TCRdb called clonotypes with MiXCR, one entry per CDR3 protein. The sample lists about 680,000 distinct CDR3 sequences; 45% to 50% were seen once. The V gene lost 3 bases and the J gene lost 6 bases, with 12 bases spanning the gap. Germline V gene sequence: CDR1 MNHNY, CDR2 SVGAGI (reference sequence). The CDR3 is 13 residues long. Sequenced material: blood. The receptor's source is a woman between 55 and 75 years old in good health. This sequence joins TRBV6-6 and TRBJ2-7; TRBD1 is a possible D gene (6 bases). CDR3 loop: CASSYGTFSEQYF. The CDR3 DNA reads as TGTGCCAGCAGTTATGGGACATTTAGCGAGCAGTACTTC.